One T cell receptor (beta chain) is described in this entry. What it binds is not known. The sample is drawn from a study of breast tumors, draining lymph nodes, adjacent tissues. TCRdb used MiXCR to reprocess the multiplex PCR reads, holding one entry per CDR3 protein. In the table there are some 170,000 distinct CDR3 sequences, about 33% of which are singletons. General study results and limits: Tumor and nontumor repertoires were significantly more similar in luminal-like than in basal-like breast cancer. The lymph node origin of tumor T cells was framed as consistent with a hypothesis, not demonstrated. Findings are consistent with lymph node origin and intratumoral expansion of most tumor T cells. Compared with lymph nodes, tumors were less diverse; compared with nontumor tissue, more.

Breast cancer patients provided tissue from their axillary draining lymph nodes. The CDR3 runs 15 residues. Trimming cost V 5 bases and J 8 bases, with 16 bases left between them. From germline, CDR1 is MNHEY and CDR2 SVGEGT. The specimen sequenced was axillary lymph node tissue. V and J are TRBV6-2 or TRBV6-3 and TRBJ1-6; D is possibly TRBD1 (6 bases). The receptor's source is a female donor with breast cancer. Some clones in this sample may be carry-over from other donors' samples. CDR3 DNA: TGTGCCAGCAGTAGGGCAGGGGATTTGGATTCACCCCTCCACTTT. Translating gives CASSRAGDLDSPLHF.